This entry lists 11 T cell receptor beta chains sequenced from one sample in a study of T cells in Graves' hyperthyroidism and ophthalmopathy. From RNA transcripts, TCR beta CDR3 regions were amplified. TCR CDR3 regions were first amplified by RT-PCR with HTBI primers. Using its own MiXCR run on the multiplex PCR reads, TCRdb lists one record per CDR3 protein. The table includes 460,000 or so distinct CDR3 sequences, approximately 15% detected once. Sequencing was carried out using blood. Receptors originate from a woman aged 18-29 years with Graves' hyperthyroidism.

This clonotype was seen ten or more times. The chain carries TRBV3-1 and TRBJ1-6, with 7 nucleotides matching TRBD1. Per the germline V gene, CDR1 is LGHDT and CDR2 is YNNKEL (reference sequence). Germline trimming cut 4 bases from V and 10 bases from J; bases unmatched to any gene: 7. The CDR3 runs to 14 residues. The CDR3, as DNA: TGTGCCAGCAGCCTCCGGACAGGCGACTCACCCCTCCACTTT. Translated, it gives CASSLRTGDSPLHF.

There are many counts of this clonotype. The DNA for the CDR3 is TGTGCCAGCAGTTACACTTCAGCGGGTCGCTCCTACAATGAGCAGTTCTTC. Amino acid sequence: CASSYTSAGRSYNEQFF. This chain joins TRBV6-5 and TRBJ2-1, with a weak D call TRBD2 (6 bases). From germline, CDR1 is MNHEY and CDR2 SVGAGI. Trimming took off 2 bases at V and 0 bases at J, with 14 bases between the two ends. The CDR3 length is 17 residues.

This clonotype was seen only a few times. This chain links TRBV2 with TRBJ2-2; D remains unclear. Trimming took 2 bases from V and 5 from J, leaving 6 bases between them. The germline CDR1 and CDR2 sequences are SNHLY and FYNNEI. This CDR3 spans 13 amino acids. CDR3 DNA: TGTGCCAGCAGTGAACGTTCGACCGGGGAGCTGTTTTTT. It specifies CASSERSTGELFF.

This clonotype appeared many times. This chain connects TRBV29-1 to TRBJ2-1; D possibly matches TRBD1 or TRBD2 (5 bases each). V dropped 3 bases and J dropped 9 bases, with 12 bases sitting between them. CDR3 length: 12 amino acids. CDR1 and CDR2 from the germline V gene are SQVTM and ANQGSEA. The CDR3 sequence is CSVEHGAGEQFF. The CDR3 nucleotides read TGCAGCGTTGAGCACGGGGCGGGTGAGCAGTTCTTC.

This clonotype was seen ten or more times. The CDR3 sequence is CASSRDYLSTDTQYF. CDR3 coding DNA: TGTGCCAGCAGTCGGGACTATCTTAGCACAGATACGCAGTATTTT. The V and J genes are TRBV7-2 and TRBJ2-3; 7 bases fit TRBD2. CDR3 length: 15 residues. Trimming removed 6 bases from V and 0 bases from J; junction bases left unmatched: 6. The germline V gene encodes CDR1 SGHTA and CDR2 FQGNSA.

This clonotype was recorded at least ten times. The V call is TRBV6-1, the J call TRBJ2-5; 8 bases match TRBD2. The V gene's germline CDR1 is MNHNS and CDR2 SASEGT. With 4 bases clipped from V and 3 bases from J, the junction kept 1 base outside the gene matches. The CDR3 spans 13 residues. CDR3 nucleotides: TGTGCCAGCAGTGCACTAGCGGAAGAGACCCAGTACTTC. Its translation: CASSALAEETQYF.

This clonotype was counted many times. The genes are TRBV27 and TRBJ2-7; D gene unclear. Germline V CDR1 and CDR2: MNHEY, SMNVEV (reference sequence). Trimming removed 6 bases at V and 5 bases at J, with 5 bases between. CDR3 size: 10 residues. CDR3 sequence (DNA): TGTGCCAGCAGCCGAAACGAGCAGTACTTC. This sequence encodes CASSRNEQYF.

The genes are TRBV20-1 and TRBJ2-3; 7 bases line up with TRBD2. Per germline, CDR1 DFQATT and CDR2 SNEGSKA (reference sequence). V was pared by 3 bases and J by 2 bases, with 14 bases of the junction left unmatched. This CDR3 region has 17 residues. In DNA form, the CDR3 reads TGCAGTGCTAGGACGATTTTTACGGGAGGATACACAGATACGCAGTATTTT. It encodes CSARTIFTGGYTDTQYF.

There are many counts of this clonotype. This chain connects TRBV2 to TRBJ1-1; possible D gene TRBD1, 6 bases. This CDR3 comprises 14 residues. V was shortened by 8 bases and J by 1 base, with 14 bases between the two germline ends. Looked up from germline, CDR1 is SNHLY and CDR2 is FYNNEI. The CDR3 loop reads CASEDGGANTEAFF. In nucleotides, the CDR3 is TGTGCCAGCGAGGACGGGGGCGCGAACACTGAAGCTTTCTTT.

This clonotype was counted ten times or more. CDR3 coding DNA: TGCGCCAGCACCCCACCCGGGCAGGGGGGGCATACGCAGTATTTT. Its translation: CASTPPGQGGHTQYF. This chain joins TRBV5-1 and TRBJ2-3; the D gene could be TRBD1 or TRBD2 (7 bases each). This CDR3 region has 15 residues. The ends were cut back, 6 bases at V and 7 bases at J, with 21 bases in the middle. The germline CDR1 and CDR2 sequences are SGHRS and YFSETQ.

J is TRBJ2-1 and V is TRBV19; D is perhaps TRBD2 (5 bases). Trimming took 5 bases from V and 6 from J, leaving 11 bases between them. CDR1 and CDR2 from the germline V gene are LNHDA and SQIVND (reference sequence). The CDR3 has 13 amino acids. CDR3 sequence reads: CASSERGRNEQFF. The CDR3 DNA reads TGTGCCAGTAGTGAAAGAGGGCGCAATGAGCAGTTCTTC. The full variable domain, its missing parts supplied by reference TRBV19 and TRBJ2-1, is DGGITQSPKYLFRKEGQNVTLSCEQNLNHDAMYWYRQDPGQGLRLIYYSQIVNDFQKGDIAEGYSVSREKKESFPLTVTSAQKNPTAFYLCASSERGRNEQFFGPGTRLTVL.